Below, 15 T cell receptor beta chains from the same sample are listed, as sequenced in a study of spatial heterogeneity in lung cancer. TCRdb re-derived calls from the 5' RACE reads in MiXCR, one entry per CDR3 protein. Of under 75,000 distinct CDR3 sequences in the sample, about an eighth were seen once. Stated time point: sample taken at primary tumor resection. Unsorted samples of tumor, nontumor lung or frozen PBMC had their whole RNA sequenced. The sequencing here drew on PBMCs, taken at surgery. The source of these receptors is a male donor with early-stage non-small cell lung cancer.

This clonotype was counted between two and nine times. The chain has TRBV6-5 and TRBJ2-2; D is unresolved. Germline CDR1 and CDR2: MNHEY and SVGAGI. V was trimmed by 0 bases and J by 4 bases, leaving 15 bases between them. The CDR3 contains 17 residues. CDR3 region: CASSYSPEVLITGELFF. In DNA form, the CDR3 reads TGTGCCAGCAGTTACTCCCCCGAAGTGCTGATCACCGGGGAGCTGTTTTTT.

V and J are TRBV19 and TRBJ2-3, with D perhaps TRBD2 (6 bases). CDR3 length: 15 residues. The V gene's germline CDR1 is LNHDA and CDR2 SQIVND (reference sequence). V was clipped by 5 bases and J by 4 bases, with 16 bases between them. CDR3 sequence: CASSFRDLEADTQYF. The DNA for the CDR3 is TGTGCCAGTAGTTTCCGGGACTTGGAGGCAGATACGCAGTATTTT.

Only a few counts were recorded for this clonotype. The chain carries TRBV7-9 and TRBJ1-6; 10 bases are a match to TRBD1. The germline V gene encodes CDR1 SEHNR and CDR2 FQNEAQ (reference sequence). The V gene end was trimmed by 5 bases and the J gene end by 12 bases; junction bases not matched to a gene: 13. CDR3 size: 16 residues. CDR3 protein: CASSRFTGTGARPLHF. Written as DNA, the CDR3 is TGTGCCAGCAGCCGATTTACCGGGACAGGGGCCCGACCCCTCCACTTT. The whole variable domain, filled in from reference TRBV7-9 and TRBJ1-6, reads DTGVSQNPRHKITKRGQNVTFRCDPISEHNRLYWYRQTLGQGPEFLTYFQNEAQLEKSRLLSDRFSAERPKGSFSTLEIQRTEQGDSAMYLCASSRFTGTGARPLHFGNGTRLTVT.

By share, this clonotype counts as medium-sized (0.01 to 0.1%). The V gene is TRBV5-1, the J gene TRBJ2-7; D is unclear. The CDR3 is 14 amino acids. From germline, CDR1 is SGHRS and CDR2 YFSETQ. V lost 4 bases and J lost 5, with 16 bases in between. CDR3 sequence (DNA): TGCGCCAGCAGCGGAACGACTGGTACCAACGAGCAGTACTTC. It is translated as CASSGTTGTNEQYF.

This clonotype was picked up a small number of times. The chain joins TRBV6-6 to TRBJ1-1; D is possibly TRBD1 (6 bases). The CDR3 has 15 amino acids. In germline, CDR1 is MNHNY, CDR2 SVGAGI (reference sequence). Trimming pared 6 bases from V and 4 bases from J, leaving 18 bases between. CDR3 nucleotide sequence: TGTGCCAGCAGACCCACTGGCGGGGGCGGCACTGAAGCTTTCTTT. This encodes CASRPTGGGGTEAFF.

This clonotype was observed at least ten times. The rearrangement joins TRBV7-2 to TRBJ2-5; D remains unclear. The V gene lost 1 base and the J gene lost 5 bases, with 8 bases spanning the gap. CDR3 length equals 13 residues. From germline, CDR1 is SGHTA and CDR2 FQGNSA. DNA for the CDR3: TGTGCCAGCAGCTTAGGGGTCATGGAGACCCAGTACTTC. This translates into CASSLGVMETQYF.

The chain joins TRBV12-3 or TRBV12-4 to TRBJ1-5; D gene ambiguous. The CDR3 is 15 amino acids. The germline V and J ends were trimmed by 5 bases and 1 base, with 12 bases remaining between them. This CDR3 reads CASSHETLSNQPQHF. DNA for the CDR3: TGTGCCAGCAGTCACGAGACACTAAGCAATCAGCCCCAGCATTTT.

This clonotype was detected a few times. The chain recombines TRBV5-1 with TRBJ2-5; D not certain. Per germline, CDR1 SGHRS and CDR2 YFSETQ. The CDR3 covers 15 residues. Trimming pared 4 bases from V and 4 bases from J, leaving 17 bases between. CDR3 sequence reads: CASSDPSLSGETQYF. The CDR3 DNA reads TGCGCCAGCAGCGATCCCTCGTTGAGTGGAGAGACCCAGTACTTC. Full variable domain (remainder filled in from reference TRBV5-1 and TRBJ2-5): KAGVTQTPRYLIKTRGQQVTLSCSPISGHRSVSWYQQTPGQGLQFLFEYFSETQRNKGNFPGRFSGRQFSNSRSEMNVSTLELGDSALYLCASSDPSLSGETQYFGPGTRLLVL.

The CDR3 sequence: CASSPPPRLAVYNEQFF. For the CDR3, the DNA is TGTGCCAGCAGCCCGCCCCCACGGCTAGCGGTCTACAATGAGCAGTTCTTC. The rearrangement joins TRBV7-9 to TRBJ2-1, with 7 bases that match TRBD2. With 5 bases clipped from V and 3 bases from J, the junction kept 13 bases outside the gene matches. The CDR3 covers 17 residues. CDR1 and CDR2 from the germline V gene are SEHNR and FQNEAQ (reference sequence).

The sample holds many counts of this clonotype. V usage is TRBV5-8 and J usage is TRBJ2-2; tentative D call: TRBD1 (6 bases). V was clipped by 2 bases and J by 4 bases, with 6 bases between them. The CDR3 sequence is 13 residues long. Germline assignment: CDR1 SGHTS and CDR2 YDEGEE. This chain's CDR3 is CASSFRGTGELFF. The CDR3 coding sequence is TGTGCCAGCAGCTTCAGGGGCACCGGGGAGCTGTTTTTT.

This chain connects TRBV3-1 to TRBJ1-5, with D unresolved. Trimming took off 2 bases at V and 2 bases at J, with 4 bases between the two ends. CDR1 is LGHDT and CDR2 is YNNKEL in the germline V gene (reference sequence). This CDR3 contains 13 residues. The CDR3 loop is CASSQKGNQPQHF. The DNA of the CDR3 is TGTGCCAGCAGCCAAAAGGGCAATCAGCCCCAGCATTTT.

This clonotype was detected ten times or more. The chain couples TRBV29-1 to TRBJ1-4, with D perhaps matching TRBD1 (5 bases). The CDR3 has 12 residues. The germline CDR1 and CDR2 sequences are SQVTM and ANQGSEA. With 5 bases removed from V and 10 bases from J, the gap between germline ends came to 14 bases. The CDR3 DNA reads TGCAGCGTTAGTCCAACTGGGGGAAAACTGTTTTTT. As protein: CSVSPTGGKLFF.

This clonotype has a handful of counts. The rearrangement uses TRBV12-3 or TRBV12-4 and TRBJ2-7; 11 bases agree with TRBD2. The CDR3 is 14 residues long. V was clipped by 7 bases and J by 7 bases; unmatched bases: 9. CDR3 bases: TGTGCCAGCATGGCGACTAGCGGGACTGGGGAGCAGTACTTC. It encodes CASMATSGTGEQYF.

This rearrangement joins TRBV6-5 to TRBJ1-4, with unresolved D. V gave up 2 bases and J gave up 0 bases, with 13 bases separating them. The length of the CDR3 is 17 residues. CDR1 is MNHEY, CDR2 SVGAGI, per germline. CDR3 region: CASSYISQLATNEKLFF. DNA of the CDR3: TGTGCCAGCAGTTACATCTCCCAACTTGCAACTAATGAAAAACTGTTTTTT.

This clonotype was found many times. CDR3 sequence reads: CASSKTASYEQYF. DNA for the CDR3: TGTGCCAGCAGCAAAACAGCCTCCTACGAGCAGTACTTC. The genes are TRBV6-5 and TRBJ2-7; unclear D gene. V lost 6 bases and J lost 0, with 9 bases in between. CDR3 length: 13 residues. Per germline, CDR1 MNHEY and CDR2 SVGAGI.